This T cell receptor (beta chain) was sequenced for a study of somatic mutations in cytotoxic T cells in rheumatoid arthritis. Study as a whole: No treatment had yet been given when patient blood (less than 33 ml EDTA) was drawn, right after diagnosis.

Trimming cost V 6 bases and J 4 bases, with 20 bases left between them. The CDR3 is 16 residues long. In germline, CDR1 is SEHNR, CDR2 FQNEAQ (reference sequence). Isolating CD4+ and CD8+ cells involved positive magnetic bead selection on an AutoMACS. Their purity was then checked by flow cytometry. Authors' processing steps: In patients, CD8+ clones bigger than 1% rarely had the same sequence as a published virus-specific TCRB. The method was immunoSEQ multiplex PCR; TCRdb's version includes in-frame clones alone and lacks a portion of them. That table is the source of V, J and clone size, and D and trimming were worked out from the DNA. This sample has about 10,000 clones, with 80% found just once.

Specimen: CD8+ T cells sorted from blood. The clonotype originates from an adult with rheumatoid arthritis. The chain carries TRBV7-9 and TRBJ2-3; D remains ambiguous. CDR3: CASSQIKVTFPDTQYF. CDR3 nucleotide sequence: TGTGCCAGCAGTCAAATAAAGGTGACTTTCCCAGATACGCAGTATTTT.